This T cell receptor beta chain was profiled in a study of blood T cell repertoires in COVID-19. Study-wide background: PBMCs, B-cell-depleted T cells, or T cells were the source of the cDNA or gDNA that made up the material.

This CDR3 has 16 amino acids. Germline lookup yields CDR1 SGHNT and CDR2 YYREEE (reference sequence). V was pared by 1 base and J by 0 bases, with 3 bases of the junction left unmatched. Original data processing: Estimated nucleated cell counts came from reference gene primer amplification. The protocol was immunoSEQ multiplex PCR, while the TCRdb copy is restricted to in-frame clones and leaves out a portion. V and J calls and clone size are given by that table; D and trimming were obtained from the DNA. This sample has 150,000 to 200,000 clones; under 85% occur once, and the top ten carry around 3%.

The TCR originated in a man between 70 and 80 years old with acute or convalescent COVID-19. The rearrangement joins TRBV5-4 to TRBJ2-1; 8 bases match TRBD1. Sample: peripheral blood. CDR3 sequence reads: CASSLQGASSYNEQFF. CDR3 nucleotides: TGTGCCAGCAGCTTGCAGGGGGCCAGCTCCTACAATGAGCAGTTCTTC.